The 18 T cell receptor beta chains in this list originate from one sample, sequenced in a study of cytomegalovirus exposure and HLA in healthy donors. The PCR made use of 60 Vbeta and 13 Jbeta primers. Only in-frame clones appear in the TCRdb table, and some are missing; sequencing was by immunoSEQ multiplex PCR. The table records about 180,000 clones, around 80% of them present only once. The specimen was PBMCs. These receptors all stem from a woman aged 55-69 years in good health and CMV-seropositive.

V is TRBV15 and J is TRBJ2-5; D perhaps matches TRBD1 (6 bases). V was cut by 9 bases and J by 1 base, with 12 bases left in between. The CDR3 loop spans 13 amino acids. The germline V gene has CDR1 LNHNV and CDR2 YYDKDF (reference sequence). The CDR3, as DNA: TGTGCCACTAGACAGGTATCCCAAGAGACCCAGTACTTC. Protein product: CATRQVSQETQYF.

The rearrangement joins TRBV7-2 to TRBJ2-5; the match to TRBD2 covers 13 bases. The V segment lost 3 bases and the J segment 5 bases; nucleotides outside the gene matches: 6. The CDR3 is made up of 16 amino acids. Germline V CDR1 and CDR2: SGHTA, FQGNSA. The CDR3 reads CASSFTSGGARETQYF. DNA of the CDR3: TGTGCCAGCAGCTTTACTAGCGGGGGGGCCAGGGAGACCCAGTACTTC. Together with reference TRBV7-2 and TRBJ2-5, the CDR3 gives the full variable domain: GAGVSQSPSNKVTEKGKDVELRCDPISGHTALYWYRQSLGQGLEFLIYFQGNSAPDKSGLPSDRFSAERTGGSVSTLTIQRTQQEDSAVYLCASSFTSGGARETQYFGPGTRLLVL.

This clone was seen only once. The chain couples TRBV7-6 to TRBJ2-7; D uncertain. The CDR3 consists of 13 residues. Trimming cost V 4 bases and J 4 bases, with 11 bases left between them. CDR1 is SGHVS, CDR2 FNYEAQ, per germline. CDR3 sequence: CASSSKDLYEQYF. In DNA form, the CDR3 reads TGTGCCAGCAGCTCCAAAGACTTGTACGAGCAGTACTTC.

Remarks on this clone: Other nucleotide sequences from this sample produce the same CDR3. This chain uses TRBV28 with TRBJ1-2; no definite D call. The CDR3 runs 11 residues. Germline V CDR1 and CDR2: MDHEN, SYDVKM. The V and J ends lost 6 bases and 3 bases respectively, with 5 bases between them. CDR3 amino acids: CASRADYGYTF. CDR3 bases: TGTGCCAGCAGGGCTGACTATGGCTACACCTTC.

In its sample, this clone was seen a few times. V usage is TRBV7-2 and J usage is TRBJ1-2; D perhaps matches TRBD1 (6 bases). CDR3 size: 13 residues. V lost 5 bases to trimming and J lost 7 bases, with 14 bases between them. CDR1 and CDR2 (germline): SGHTA, FQGNSA. CDR3 DNA sequence: TGTGCCAGCAGCCAATCACAGGGTGCTGGCTACACCTTC. Protein sequence: CASSQSQGAGYTF.

This clone was detected many times. This chain links TRBV28 with TRBJ2-7; 10 positions match TRBD1. This CDR3 contains 13 residues. V dropped 8 bases and J dropped 2; count of bases not matched to a gene: 3. The germline CDR1 and CDR2 sequences are MDHEN and SYDVKM. This CDR3 is CASLGQGPYEQYF. The CDR3 coding sequence is TGTGCCAGCTTGGGACAGGGGCCCTACGAGCAGTACTTC.

V usage is TRBV5-6 and J usage is TRBJ2-4; 12 positions agree with TRBD2. V was pared by 7 bases and J by 11 bases, with 7 bases of the junction left unmatched. This CDR3 is 13 amino acids long. Germline CDR1 is SGHDT and CDR2 is YYEEEE. CDR3: CASASGGVGVQYF. The CDR3 DNA follows: TGTGCCAGCGCTAGCGGGGGGGTTGGGGTTCAGTACTTC.

The CDR3 loop reads CASSPWQRDEQYF. The CDR3 DNA reads as TGTGCCAGCTCCCCCTGGCAGCGTGACGAGCAGTACTTC. V is TRBV6-5 and J is TRBJ2-7; the D is unclear. The CDR3 extends over 13 amino acids. Looked up from germline, CDR1 is MNHEY and CDR2 is SVGAGI. V was cut by 8 bases and J by 5 bases, with 16 bases left in between.

As for this clone: This sample includes further DNA sequences coding for the same CDR3. V and J are TRBV7-9 and TRBJ1-6; a weak D match, TRBD1 (5 bases). Trimming shortened V by 1 base and J by 6 bases, and 10 bases separated the two germline ends. Germline V gene sequence: CDR1 SEHNR, CDR2 FQNEAQ (reference sequence). The CDR3 loop spans 15 amino acids. The CDR3 protein is CASSLGDSVNSPLHF. In DNA form, the CDR3 reads TGTGCCAGCAGCTTAGGAGACAGTGTTAATTCACCCCTCCACTTT.

To note about this clone: Lacking the conserved final phenylalanine or tryptophan, this CDR3 likely reflects a read error. The V call is TRBV2, the J call TRBJ1-2; D unresolved. The CDR3 runs to 11 residues. Germline V CDR1 and CDR2: SNHLY, FYNNEI. Trimming removed 8 bases at V and 8 bases at J, with 12 bases between. CDR3 bases: TGTGCCAGCCGCGTAAGCGGAGGCTACACCCTC. It specifies CASRVSGGYTL.

This clone was seen a single time. The V gene is TRBV14, the J gene TRBJ2-2; D is possibly TRBD2 (5 bases). V was trimmed by 0 bases and J by 5 bases, leaving 10 bases between them. The germline CDR1 and CDR2 sequences are SGHDN and FVKESK. CDR3 length equals 15 residues. CDR3 coding DNA: TGTGCCAGCAGCCAAGATAAAATAGCGACCGGGGAGCTGTTTTTT. This gives the protein CASSQDKIATGELFF.

The V and J genes are TRBV7-2 and TRBJ1-2, with D perhaps TRBD1 (5 bases). V was cut by 2 bases and J by 2 bases, with 21 bases left in between. The CDR3 spans 18 residues. Germline V CDR1 and CDR2: SGHTA, FQGNSA. DNA for the CDR3: TGTGCCAGCAGCTTACTCAATACTCACCCCAGGGTAAACTATGGCTACACCTTC. Translating gives CASSLLNTHPRVNYGYTF. Full variable domain (outside the CDR3, taken from reference TRBV7-2 and TRBJ1-2): GAGVSQSPSNKVTEKGKDVELRCDPISGHTALYWYRQSLGQGLEFLIYFQGNSAPDKSGLPSDRFSAERTGGSVSTLTIQRTQQEDSAVYLCASSLLNTHPRVNYGYTFGSGTRLTVV.

This clone was seen only a few times. In the same sample, other DNA sequences code for this CDR3. This chain uses TRBV5-6 with TRBJ2-7, with 10 nucleotides matching TRBD1. The CDR3 totals 13 residues. V trimming: 0 bases; J trimming: 6 bases; junction bases outside the gene matches: 0. In germline, CDR1 is SGHDT, CDR2 YYEEEE. The CDR3 protein is CASSLGTGGEQYF. CDR3 sequence (DNA): TGTGCCAGCAGCTTGGGGACAGGGGGCGAGCAGTACTTC.

The J gene is TRBJ2-2, the V gene TRBV4-2, with D possibly being TRBD2 (6 bases). Deletions cut 3 bases from V and 8 bases from J, with 13 bases between. Germline V gene sequence: CDR1 LGHNA, CDR2 YNFKEQ. CDR3 size: 14 residues. The CDR3 DNA reads TGTGCCAGCAGCCAGGAGGGCATTAAGGGGGAGCTGTTTTTT. This sequence encodes CASSQEGIKGELFF.

The rearrangement joins TRBV2 to TRBJ2-5, with a tentative D call TRBD2 (6 bases). The CDR3 is 12 amino acids. Trimming took off 8 bases at V and 7 bases at J, with 14 bases between the two ends. Germline V gene lookup returns CDR1 SNHLY and CDR2 FYNNEI. In DNA, the CDR3 is TGTGCCAGCCGGGACTCGGGACGGACCCAGTACTTC. Translation gives CASRDSGRTQYF.

V gene TRBV28 combines with J gene TRBJ2-7; TRBD1 aligns across 9 bases. With V trimmed by 3 bases and J by 1 base, 4 bases remained unmatched. The CDR3 loop spans 15 amino acids. Germline assignment: CDR1 MDHEN and CDR2 SYDVKM. CDR3 sequence (DNA): TGTGCCAGCAGTTTGCCCGGGACAGGGTCCTACGAGCAGTACTTC. It codes for CASSLPGTGSYEQYF. The variable domain in full, with the rest retrieved from reference TRBV28 and TRBJ2-7, is DVKVTQSSRYLVKRTGEKVFLECVQDMDHENMFWYRQDPGLGLRLIYFSYDVKMKEKGDIPEGYSVSREKKERFSLILESASTNQTSMYLCASSLPGTGSYEQYFGPGTRLTVT.

A few counts support this clone. Written as DNA, the CDR3 is TGTGCCAGCAGGTATGCGAGCTCCTACGAGCAGTACTTC. Translated: CASRYASSYEQYF. The V call is TRBV6-5, the J call TRBJ2-7; D is uncertain. CDR3 length equals 13 residues. Per germline, CDR1 MNHEY and CDR2 SVGAGI. Trimming took 6 bases from V and 0 from J, leaving 9 bases between them.

V usage is TRBV5-5 and J usage is TRBJ1-1; 8 nucleotides match TRBD1. This CDR3 is built from 14 residues. Unmatched junction bases numbered 9, after V lost 5 bases and J lost 6 bases. Germline V gene data show CDR1 as SGHKS and CDR2 as YYEKEE (reference sequence). The CDR3 spells CASRTGQGVAEAFF. The CDR3 DNA reads as TGTGCCAGCAGGACCGGACAGGGTGTAGCTGAAGCTTTCTTT.